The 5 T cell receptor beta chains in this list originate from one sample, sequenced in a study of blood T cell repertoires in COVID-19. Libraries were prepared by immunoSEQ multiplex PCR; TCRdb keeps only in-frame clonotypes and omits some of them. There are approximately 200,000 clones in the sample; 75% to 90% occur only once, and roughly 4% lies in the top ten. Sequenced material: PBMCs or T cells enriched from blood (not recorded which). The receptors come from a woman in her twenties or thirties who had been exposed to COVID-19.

The CDR3 DNA follows: TGTGCCAGCAGCGGAGCGACGGAGGCGGTTAACTATGGCTACACCTTC. It specifies CASSGATEAVNYGYTF. This rearrangement joins TRBV9 to TRBJ1-2; D ambiguous. CDR1 and CDR2 (germline): SGDLS, YYNGEE. V was clipped by 3 bases and J by 1 base, with 16 bases between them. The CDR3 has 16 amino acids.

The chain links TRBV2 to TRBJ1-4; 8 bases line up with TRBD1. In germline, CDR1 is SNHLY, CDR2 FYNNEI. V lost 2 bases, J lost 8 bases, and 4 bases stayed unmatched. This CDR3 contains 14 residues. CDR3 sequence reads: CASSEQQGDEKLFF. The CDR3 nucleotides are TGTGCCAGCAGTGAACAACAGGGGGACGAAAAACTGTTTTTT.

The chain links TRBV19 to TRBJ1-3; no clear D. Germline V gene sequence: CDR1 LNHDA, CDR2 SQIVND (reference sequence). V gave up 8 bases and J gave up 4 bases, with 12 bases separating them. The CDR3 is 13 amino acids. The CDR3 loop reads CASSRSGGNTIYF. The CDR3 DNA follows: TGTGCCAGTTCCAGGTCCGGCGGAAACACCATATATTTT.

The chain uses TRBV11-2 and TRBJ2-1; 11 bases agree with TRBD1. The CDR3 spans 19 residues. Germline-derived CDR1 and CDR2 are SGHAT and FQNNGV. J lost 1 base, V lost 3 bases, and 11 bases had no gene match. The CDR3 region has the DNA TGTGCCAGCAGCTTCAGGACAGGGGGCGTGGAATGGTCCTACAATGAGCAGTTCTTC. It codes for CASSFRTGGVEWSYNEQFF.

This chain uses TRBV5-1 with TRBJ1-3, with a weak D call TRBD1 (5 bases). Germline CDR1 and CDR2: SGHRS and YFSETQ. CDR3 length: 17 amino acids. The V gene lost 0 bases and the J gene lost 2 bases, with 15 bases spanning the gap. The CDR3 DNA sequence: TGCGCCAGCAGCTTGGATTTACAGGTCGGTGCTGGAAACACCATATATTTT. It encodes CASSLDLQVGAGNTIYF. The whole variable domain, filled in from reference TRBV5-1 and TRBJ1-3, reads KAGVTQTPRYLIKTRGQQVTLSCSPISGHRSVSWYQQTPGQGLQFLFEYFSETQRNKGNFPGRFSGRQFSNSRSEMNVSTLELGDSALYLCASSLDLQVGAGNTIYFGEGSWLTVV.